Here is one TCR beta chain with its context. Antigen specificity is unknown. The data stem from a study of cytomegalovirus exposure and HLA in healthy donors. General study points: The investigators catalogued 180 or so TCR beta chains as cytomegalovirus-associated.

With 60 Vbeta and 13 Jbeta primers, the PCR was carried out. Assay used: immunoSEQ multiplex PCR; TCRdb lists only in-frame clones, some missing. The table records fewer than 300,000 clones, about four fifths of them present only once. CDR1 is PRHDT and CDR2 is FYEKMQ in the germline V gene (reference sequence). CDR3 length equals 16 residues. V gave up 8 bases and J gave up 4 bases; unmatched junction bases: 16. Input material: PBMCs. The chain has TRBV13 and TRBJ1-2; TRBD1 aligns across 7 bases. The clonotype originates from a girl aged 2 to 10 in good health and CMV-seronegative. The CDR3 here is CASSLSPGQRSYGYTF. The CDR3 DNA reads as TGTGCCAGCTCACTTTCCCCGGGACAGAGATCCTATGGCTACACCTTC. Together with reference TRBV13 and TRBJ1-2, the CDR3 gives the full variable domain: AAGVIQSPRHLIKEKRETATLKCYPIPRHDTVYWYQQGPGQDPQFLISFYEKMQSDKGSIPDRFSAQQFSDYHSELNMSSLELGDSALYFCASSLSPGQRSYGYTFGSGTRLTVV.